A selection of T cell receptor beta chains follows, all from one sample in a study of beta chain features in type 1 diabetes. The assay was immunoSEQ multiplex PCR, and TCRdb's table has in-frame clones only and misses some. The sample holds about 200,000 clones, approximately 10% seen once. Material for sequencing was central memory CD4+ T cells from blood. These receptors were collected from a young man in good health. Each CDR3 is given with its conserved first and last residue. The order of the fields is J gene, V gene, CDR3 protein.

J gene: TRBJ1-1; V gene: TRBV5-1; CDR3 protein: CASSLGGVRGTEAFF
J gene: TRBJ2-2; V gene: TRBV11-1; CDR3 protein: CASSPDRVDTGELFF
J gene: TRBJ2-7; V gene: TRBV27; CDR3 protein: CASSTDREHEQYF
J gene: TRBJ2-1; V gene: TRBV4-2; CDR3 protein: CASSQVQGPYNEQFF
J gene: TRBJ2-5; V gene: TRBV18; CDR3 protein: CASSPGKAATQETQYF
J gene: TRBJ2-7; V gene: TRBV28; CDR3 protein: CASSSLDRVSYEQYF
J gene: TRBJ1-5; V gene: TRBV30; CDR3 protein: CAWSGGGVSNQPQHF
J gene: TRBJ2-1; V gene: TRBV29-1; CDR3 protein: CSAGEGLAYNEQFF
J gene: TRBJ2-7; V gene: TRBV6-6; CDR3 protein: CASGRSGITYEQYF
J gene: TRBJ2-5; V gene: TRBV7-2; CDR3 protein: CASSFRAMGETQYF
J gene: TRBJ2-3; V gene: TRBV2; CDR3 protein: CASTQGYTDTQYF
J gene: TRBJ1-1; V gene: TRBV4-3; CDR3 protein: CASSQDYRATEAFF
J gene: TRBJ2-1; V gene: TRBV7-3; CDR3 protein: CASSLMGVRTGAEQFF
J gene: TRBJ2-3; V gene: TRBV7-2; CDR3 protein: CASSFTTNSGDTQYF
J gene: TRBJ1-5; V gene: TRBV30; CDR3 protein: CAWSDRDNQPQHF
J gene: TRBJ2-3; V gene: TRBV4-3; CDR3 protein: CASSQDRWAIPLTDTQYF
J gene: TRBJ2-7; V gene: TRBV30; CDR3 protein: CAWRQRFPLTYEQYF
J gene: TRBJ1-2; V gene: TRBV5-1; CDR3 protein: CARRDLSYGYTF
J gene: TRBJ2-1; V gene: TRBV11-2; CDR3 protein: CASSLSGFYNEQFF
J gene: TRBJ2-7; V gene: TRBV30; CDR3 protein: CAWTRQGINYEQYF
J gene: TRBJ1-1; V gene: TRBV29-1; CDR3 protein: CSVHRATEAFF
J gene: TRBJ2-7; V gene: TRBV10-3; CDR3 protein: CAISEPGLAGYEQYF
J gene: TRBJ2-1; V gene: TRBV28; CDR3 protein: CASSPMMGGSEQFF
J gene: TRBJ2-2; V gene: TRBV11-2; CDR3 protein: CASTWDWNTGELFF
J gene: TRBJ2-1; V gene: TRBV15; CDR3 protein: CATSRVQGNEQFF
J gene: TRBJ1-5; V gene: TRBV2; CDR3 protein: CASSEGGSLLSPQHF
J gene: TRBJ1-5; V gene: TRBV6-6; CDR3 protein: CASTEHRLSNQPQHF
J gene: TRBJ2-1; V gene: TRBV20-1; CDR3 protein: CSANRVEQFF
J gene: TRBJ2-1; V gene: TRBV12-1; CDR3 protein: CASSFLAARSLF
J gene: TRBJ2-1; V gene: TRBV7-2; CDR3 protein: CASSPTTGTYNEQFF
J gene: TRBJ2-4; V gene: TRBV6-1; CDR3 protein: CATDKTENIQYF
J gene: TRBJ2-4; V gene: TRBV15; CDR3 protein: CATSSWGAGENIQYF
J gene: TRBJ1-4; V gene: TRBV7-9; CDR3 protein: CASSLVATFNEKLFF
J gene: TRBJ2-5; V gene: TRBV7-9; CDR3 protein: CASSKGLAGETQYF
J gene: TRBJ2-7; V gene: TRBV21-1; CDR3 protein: CASSQWYEQYF
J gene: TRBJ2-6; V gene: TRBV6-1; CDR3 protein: CASNRSPGANVLTF